Listed below are T cell receptor beta chains from one sample, sequenced in a study of graft-versus-host responses after intestinal transplantation. These receptors have no identified antigens. Sequencing was performed with immunoSEQ multiplex PCR; in TCRdb, only in-frame clones are kept and a portion is missing. The sample carries 70,000 or so clones, around 82% recorded once. Sample: unstimulated CD4+ T cells sorted from spleen or lymph node cells, taken before transplant. Source of these receptors: a human donor who was the organ donor for an intestinal transplant. Both conserved end residues are trimmed from each CDR3. Fields, in order: V gene, CDR3 protein.

TRBV9 | ASSPLGGGSQETQY
TRBV6-1 | ASREEAWGQRSNQPQH
TRBV27 | ASSLPGQGFSSNQPQH
TRBV9 | ASSVTDRGFLAEAF
TRBV5-1 | ASTQNLGGTGELF
TRBV9 | ASSVAPSSGGQETQY
TRBV9 | ASSVDGTSGVKETQY
TRBV5-1 | ASSLLGAGAPNEQF
TRBV10-2 | ASSASLAGRGTQY
TRBV28 | ASTSLNQPQH
TRBV7-9 | ASSLSGGNEQF
TRBV19 | ASSVQGVLSKLF
TRBV27 | ASSPLAGAYWGEQF
TRBV7-2 | ASSLRQGGGYGYT
TRBV7-2 | ASNPDRALGNYGYT
TRBV5-1 | ASSPTGGDYGYT
TRBV6-5 | ASSYSGQGAGKLF
TRBV5-6 | ASSRDRGILPYGYT
TRBV6-1 | ATLDRGFLPGELF
TRBV28 | ASSLTGNYGYT
TRBV6-5 | ASSYTGGETQY
TRBV7-9 | ASSLAGAGGKNSPLH
TRBV30 | AWTLAGQGAAEAF
TRBV6-4 | ASSPLETQY
TRBV5-4 | ASSLRGSSGVAGELF
TRBV5-1 | ASCGTANTGELF
TRBV28 | ASRISPFRDRDGYT
TRBV2 | ASREAGTGGYGYT
TRBV5-8 | ASGQNIIYGYT
TRBV9 | ASSPRLAGDQETQY
TRBV29-1 | SVVTPVGGGGYT
TRBV28 | ASRGTVNTGELF
TRBV13 | ASSKGGQGNPGELF
TRBV5-1 | ASSFTSGGFSGANVLT
TRBV5-6 | ASSLKGSLYNEQF
TRBV9 | ASSVGARRSNTEAF
TRBV29-1 | SVGTGQHQPQH
TRBV7-2 | ASSFNTWGVSTDTQY
TRBV7-2 | ASSLGDRSNQPQH
TRBV14 | ASSQDYQGLT
TRBV2 | ASALQGAESIA